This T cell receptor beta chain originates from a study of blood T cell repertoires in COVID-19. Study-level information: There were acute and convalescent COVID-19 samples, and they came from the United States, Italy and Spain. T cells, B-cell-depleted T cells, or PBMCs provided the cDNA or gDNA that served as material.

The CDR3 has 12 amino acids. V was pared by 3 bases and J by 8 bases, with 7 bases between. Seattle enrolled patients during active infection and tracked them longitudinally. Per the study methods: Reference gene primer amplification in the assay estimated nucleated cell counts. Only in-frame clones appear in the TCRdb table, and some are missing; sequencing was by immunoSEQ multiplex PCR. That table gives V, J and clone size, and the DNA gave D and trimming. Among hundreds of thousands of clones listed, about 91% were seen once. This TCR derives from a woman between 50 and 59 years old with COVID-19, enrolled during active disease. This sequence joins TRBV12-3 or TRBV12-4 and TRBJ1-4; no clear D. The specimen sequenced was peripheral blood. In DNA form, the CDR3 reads TGTGCCAGCAGTTTTGGCTCCGAAAAACTGTTTTTT. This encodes CASSFGSEKLFF.